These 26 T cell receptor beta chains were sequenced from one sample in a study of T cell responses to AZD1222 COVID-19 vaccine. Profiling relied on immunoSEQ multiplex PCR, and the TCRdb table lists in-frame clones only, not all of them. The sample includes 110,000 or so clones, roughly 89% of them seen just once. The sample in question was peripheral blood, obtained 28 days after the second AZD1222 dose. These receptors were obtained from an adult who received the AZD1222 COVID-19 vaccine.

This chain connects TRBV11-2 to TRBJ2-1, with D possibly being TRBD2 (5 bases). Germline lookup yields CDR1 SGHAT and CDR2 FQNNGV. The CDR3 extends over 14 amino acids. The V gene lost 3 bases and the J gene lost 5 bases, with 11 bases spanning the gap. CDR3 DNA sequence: TGTGCCAGCAGCTTTGGGTTCGGGAACAATGAGCAGTTCTTC. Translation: CASSFGFGNNEQFF. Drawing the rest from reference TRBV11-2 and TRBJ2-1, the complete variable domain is EAGVAQSPRYKIIEKRQSVAFWCNPISGHATLYWYQQILGQGPKLLIQFQNNGVVDDSQLPKDRFSAERLKGVDSTLKIQPAKLEDSAVYLCASSFGFGNNEQFFGPGTRLTVL.

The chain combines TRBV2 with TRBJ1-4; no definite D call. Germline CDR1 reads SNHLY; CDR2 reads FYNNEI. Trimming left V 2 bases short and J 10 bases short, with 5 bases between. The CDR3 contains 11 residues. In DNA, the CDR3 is TGTGCCAGCAGTGAACGCGGAAAACTGTTTTTT. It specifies CASSERGKLFF.

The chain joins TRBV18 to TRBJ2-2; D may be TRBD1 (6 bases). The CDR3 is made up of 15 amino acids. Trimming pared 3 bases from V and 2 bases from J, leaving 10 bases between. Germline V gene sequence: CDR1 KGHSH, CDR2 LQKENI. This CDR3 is CASSPRQDNTGELFF. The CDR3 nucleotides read TGTGCCAGCTCACCGCGACAGGACAACACCGGGGAGCTGTTTTTT.

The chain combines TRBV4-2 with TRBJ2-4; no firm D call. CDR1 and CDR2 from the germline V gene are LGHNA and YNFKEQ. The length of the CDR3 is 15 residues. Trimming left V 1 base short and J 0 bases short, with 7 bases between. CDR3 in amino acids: CASSQGEVAKNIQYF. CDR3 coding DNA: TGTGCCAGCAGCCAAGGAGAGGTAGCCAAAAACATTCAGTACTTC.

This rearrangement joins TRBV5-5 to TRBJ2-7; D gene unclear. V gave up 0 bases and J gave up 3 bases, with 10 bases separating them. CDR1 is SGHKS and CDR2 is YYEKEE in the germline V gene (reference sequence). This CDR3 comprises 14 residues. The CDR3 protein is CASSLALSFYEQYF. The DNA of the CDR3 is TGTGCCAGCAGCTTGGCCCTAAGCTTCTACGAGCAGTACTTC.

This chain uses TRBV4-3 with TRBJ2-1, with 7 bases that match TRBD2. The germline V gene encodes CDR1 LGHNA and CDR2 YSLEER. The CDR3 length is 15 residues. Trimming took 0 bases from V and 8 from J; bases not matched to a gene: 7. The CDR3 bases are TGCGCCAGCAGCCAAGAGTGGACTAGTGGGCATGAGCAGTTCTTC. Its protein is CASSQEWTSGHEQFF.

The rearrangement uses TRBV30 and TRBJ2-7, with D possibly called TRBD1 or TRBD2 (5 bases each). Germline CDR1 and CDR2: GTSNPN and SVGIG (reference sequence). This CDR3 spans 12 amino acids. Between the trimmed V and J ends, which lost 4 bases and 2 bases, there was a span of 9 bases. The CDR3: CAWTPGPYEQYF. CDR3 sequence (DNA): TGTGCCTGGACTCCGGGACCCTACGAGCAGTACTTC.

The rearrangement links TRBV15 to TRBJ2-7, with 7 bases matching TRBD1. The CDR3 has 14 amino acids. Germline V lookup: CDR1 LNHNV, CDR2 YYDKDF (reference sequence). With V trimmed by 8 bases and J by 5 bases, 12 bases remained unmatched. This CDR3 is CATRPGQYSDEQYF. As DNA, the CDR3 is TGTGCCACCCGTCCGGGACAGTATTCCGACGAGCAGTACTTC. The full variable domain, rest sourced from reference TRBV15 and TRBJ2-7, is DAMVIQNPRYQVTQFGKPVTLSCSQTLNHNVMYWYQQKSSQAPKLLFHYYDKDFNNEADTPDNFQSRRPNTSFCFLDIRSPGLGDTAMYLCATRPGQYSDEQYFGPGTRLTVT.

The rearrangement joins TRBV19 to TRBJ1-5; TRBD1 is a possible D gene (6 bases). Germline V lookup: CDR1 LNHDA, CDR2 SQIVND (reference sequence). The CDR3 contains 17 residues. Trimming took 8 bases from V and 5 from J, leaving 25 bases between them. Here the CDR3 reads CASGGLIGGQNYQPQHF. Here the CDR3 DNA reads TGTGCCAGTGGCGGTCTAATCGGAGGACAGAATTATCAGCCCCAGCATTTT.

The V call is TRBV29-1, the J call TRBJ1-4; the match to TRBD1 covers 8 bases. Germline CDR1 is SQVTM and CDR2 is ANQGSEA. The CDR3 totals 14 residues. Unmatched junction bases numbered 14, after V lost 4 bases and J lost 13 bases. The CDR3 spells CSVGGQGATGGLFF. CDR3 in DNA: TGCAGCGTTGGCGGGCAGGGGGCTACAGGGGGACTGTTTTTT.

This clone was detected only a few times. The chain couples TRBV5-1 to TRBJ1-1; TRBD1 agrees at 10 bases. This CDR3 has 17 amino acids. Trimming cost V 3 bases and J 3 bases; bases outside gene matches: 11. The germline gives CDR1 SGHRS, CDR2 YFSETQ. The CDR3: CASSSDRGLNGDTEAFF. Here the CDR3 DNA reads TGCGCCAGCAGCTCCGACAGGGGGCTTAATGGGGACACTGAAGCTTTCTTT.

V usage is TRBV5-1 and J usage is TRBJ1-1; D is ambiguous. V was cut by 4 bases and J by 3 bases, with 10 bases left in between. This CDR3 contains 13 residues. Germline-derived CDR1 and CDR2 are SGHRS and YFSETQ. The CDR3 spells CASSQDTHTEAFF. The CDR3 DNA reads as TGCGCCAGCAGCCAAGACACACACACTGAAGCTTTCTTT.

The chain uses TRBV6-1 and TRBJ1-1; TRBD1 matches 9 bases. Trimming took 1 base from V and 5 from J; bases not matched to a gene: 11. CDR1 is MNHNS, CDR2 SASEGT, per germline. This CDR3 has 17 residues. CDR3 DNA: TGTGCCAGCAGTGAAGTTCCAACAGGGGGCCCGGGGACTGAAGCTTTCTTT. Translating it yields CASSEVPTGGPGTEAFF.

CDR3 amino acids: CAVGDGNQPQHF. The CDR3 region has the DNA TGTGCCGTCGGGGACGGCAATCAGCCCCAGCATTTT. J is TRBJ1-5 and V is TRBV30; D may be TRBD1 (5 bases). The CDR3 sequence is 12 residues long. The germline gives CDR1 GTSNPN, CDR2 SVGIG (reference sequence). V was shortened by 8 bases and J by 2 bases, with 10 bases between the two germline ends.

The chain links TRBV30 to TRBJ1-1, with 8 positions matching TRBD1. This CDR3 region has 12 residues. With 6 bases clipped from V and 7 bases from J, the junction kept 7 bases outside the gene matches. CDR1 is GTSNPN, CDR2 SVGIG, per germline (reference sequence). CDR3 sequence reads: CACRDRKLEAFF. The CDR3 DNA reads TGTGCCTGCCGGGACAGGAAACTTGAAGCTTTCTTT. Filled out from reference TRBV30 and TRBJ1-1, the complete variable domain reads SQTIHQWPATLVQPVGSPLSLECTVEGTSNPNLYWYRQAAGRGLQLLFYSVGIGQISSEVPQNLSASRPQDRQFILSSKKLLLSDSGFYLCACRDRKLEAFFGQGTRLTVV.

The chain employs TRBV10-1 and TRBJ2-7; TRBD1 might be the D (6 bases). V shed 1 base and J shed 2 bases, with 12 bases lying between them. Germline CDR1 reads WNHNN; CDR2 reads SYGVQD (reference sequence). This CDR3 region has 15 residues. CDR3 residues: CASSECPDRTYEQYF. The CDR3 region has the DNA TGCGCCAGCAGTGAGTGTCCGGACAGAACCTACGAGCAGTACTTC.

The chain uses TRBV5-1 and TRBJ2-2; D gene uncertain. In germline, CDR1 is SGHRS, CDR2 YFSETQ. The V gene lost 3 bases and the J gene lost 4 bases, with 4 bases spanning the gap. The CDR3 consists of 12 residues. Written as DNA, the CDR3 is TGCGCCAGCAGCTGGGGCACCGGGGAGCTGTTTTTT. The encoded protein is CASSWGTGELFF.

CDR3: CASSSDRAGNTIYF. CDR3 coding DNA: TGTGCCAGCTCATCCGACAGGGCTGGAAACACCATATATTTT. The V and J genes are TRBV18 and TRBJ1-3, with 7 bases lining up with TRBD1. With 5 bases clipped from V and 2 bases from J, the junction kept 3 bases outside the gene matches. CDR1 and CDR2 from the germline V gene are KGHSH and LQKENI. The CDR3 length is 14 residues.

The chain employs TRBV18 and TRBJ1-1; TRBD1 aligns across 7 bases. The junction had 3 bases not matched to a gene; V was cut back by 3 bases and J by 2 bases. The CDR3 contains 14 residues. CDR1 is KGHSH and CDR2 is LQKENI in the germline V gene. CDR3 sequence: CASSPGTDNTEAFF. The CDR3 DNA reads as TGTGCCAGCTCACCGGGGACAGACAACACTGAAGCTTTCTTT.

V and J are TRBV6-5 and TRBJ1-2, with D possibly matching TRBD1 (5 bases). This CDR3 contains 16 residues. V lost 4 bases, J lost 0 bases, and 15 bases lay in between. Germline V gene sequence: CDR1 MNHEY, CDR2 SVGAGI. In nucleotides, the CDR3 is TGTGCCAGCAGTTCACCCTCAGGGACCTCTAACTATGGCTACACCTTC. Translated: CASSSPSGTSNYGYTF.

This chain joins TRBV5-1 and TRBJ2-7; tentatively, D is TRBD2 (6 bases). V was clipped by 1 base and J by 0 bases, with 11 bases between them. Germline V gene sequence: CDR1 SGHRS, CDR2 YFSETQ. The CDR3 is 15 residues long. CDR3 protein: CASSLSAGPSYEQYF. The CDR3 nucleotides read TGCGCCAGCAGCTTGTCGGCGGGGCCCTCCTACGAGCAGTACTTC.

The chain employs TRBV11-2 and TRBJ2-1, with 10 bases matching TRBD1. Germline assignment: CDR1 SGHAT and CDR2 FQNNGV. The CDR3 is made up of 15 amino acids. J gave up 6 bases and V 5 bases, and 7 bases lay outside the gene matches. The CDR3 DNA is TGTGCCAGCAGCCGCGGCCGGACAGGGGGCAATGAGCAGTTCTTC. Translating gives CASSRGRTGGNEQFF.

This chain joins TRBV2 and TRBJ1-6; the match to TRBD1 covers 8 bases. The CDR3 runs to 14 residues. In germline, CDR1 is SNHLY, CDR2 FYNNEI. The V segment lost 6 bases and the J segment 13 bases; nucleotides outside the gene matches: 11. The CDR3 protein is CASSRSRDRTPLHF. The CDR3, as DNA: TGTGCCAGCAGCCGATCTCGGGACAGGACCCCCCTCCACTTT. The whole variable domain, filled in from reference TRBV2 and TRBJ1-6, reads EPEVTQTPSHQVTQMGQEVILRCVPISNHLYFYWYRQILGQKVEFLVSFYNNEISEKSEIFDDQFSVERPDGSNFTLKIRSTKLEDSAMYFCASSRSRDRTPLHFGNGTRLTVT.

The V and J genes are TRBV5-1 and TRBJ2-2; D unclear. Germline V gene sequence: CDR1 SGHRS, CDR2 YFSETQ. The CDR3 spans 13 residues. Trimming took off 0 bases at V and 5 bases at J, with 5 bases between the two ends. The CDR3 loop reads CASSLDVTGELFF. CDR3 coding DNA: TGCGCCAGCAGCTTGGACGTTACCGGGGAGCTGTTTTTT.

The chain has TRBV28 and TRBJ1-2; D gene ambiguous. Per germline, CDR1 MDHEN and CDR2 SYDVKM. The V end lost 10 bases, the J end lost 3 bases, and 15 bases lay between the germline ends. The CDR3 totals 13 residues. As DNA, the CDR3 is TGTGCCATCTCGGGCGGAGGCCACTATGGCTACACCTTC. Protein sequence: CAISGGGHYGYTF.

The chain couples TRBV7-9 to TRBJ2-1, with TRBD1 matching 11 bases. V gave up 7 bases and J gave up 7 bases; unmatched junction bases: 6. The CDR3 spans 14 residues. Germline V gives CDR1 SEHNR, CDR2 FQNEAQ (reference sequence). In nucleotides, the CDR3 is TGTGCCAGCAACCTAGGGGACAGGGGGAATGAGCAGTTCTTC. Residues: CASNLGDRGNEQFF. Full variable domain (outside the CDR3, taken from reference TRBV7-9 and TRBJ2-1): DTGVSQNPRHKITKRGQNVTFRCDPISEHNRLYWYRQTLGQGPEFLTYFQNEAQLEKSRLLSDRFSAERPKGSFSTLEIQRTEQGDSAMYLCASNLGDRGNEQFFGPGTRLTVL.